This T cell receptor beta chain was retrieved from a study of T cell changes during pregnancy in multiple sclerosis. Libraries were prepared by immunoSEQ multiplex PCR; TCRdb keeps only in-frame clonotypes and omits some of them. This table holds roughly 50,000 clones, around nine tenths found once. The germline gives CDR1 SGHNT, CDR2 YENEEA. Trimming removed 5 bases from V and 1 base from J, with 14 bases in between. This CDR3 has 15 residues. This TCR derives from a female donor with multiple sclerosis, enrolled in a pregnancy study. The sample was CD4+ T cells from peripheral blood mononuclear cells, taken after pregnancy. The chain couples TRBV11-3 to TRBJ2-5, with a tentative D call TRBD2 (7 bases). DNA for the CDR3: TGTGCCAGCAGCCCAGGGGTAGCGGGCCAAGAGACCCAGTACTTC. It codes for CASSPGVAGQETQYF. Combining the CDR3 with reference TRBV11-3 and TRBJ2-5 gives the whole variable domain EAGVVQSPRYKIIEKKQPVAFWCNPISGHNTLYWYLQNLGQGPELLIRYENEEAVDDSQLPKDRFSAERLKGVDSTLKIQPAELGDSAVYLCASSPGVAGQETQYFGPGTRLLVL.